This entry features one TCR beta chain sequence. What it binds is unknown. This specimen comes from a study of cytomegalovirus exposure and HLA in healthy donors. Study-level information: The same platform was used for the 90 to 150 validation repertoires as for the 666 first-cohort repertoires, as reported in a later analysis.

TCRdb's copy holds only in-frame clones and misses some; the assay was immunoSEQ multiplex PCR. The sample contains 250,000 to 350,000 clones, approximately 90% of which appear only once. This CDR3 is 15 amino acids long. The V gene end was trimmed by 0 bases and the J gene end by 2 bases; junction bases not matched to a gene: 4. CDR1 and CDR2 (germline): SGHAT, FQNNGV. General observations from the study: It was reportedly the case that the classifier diagnosed cytomegalovirus status with high specificity and sensitivity. Subsequent analysis revealed that first-cohort TCR clusters tended to co-occur in the approximately 120 validation repertoires.

The chain uses TRBV11-2 and TRBJ2-7; the match to TRBD1 covers 7 bases. The source material was PBMCs. This receptor was identified in a woman aged 18-30 years in good health and CMV-seronegative. The CDR3 sequence: CASSLEGTATYEQYF. The DNA of the CDR3 is TGTGCCAGCAGCTTAGAGGGGACAGCTACCTACGAGCAGTACTTC.